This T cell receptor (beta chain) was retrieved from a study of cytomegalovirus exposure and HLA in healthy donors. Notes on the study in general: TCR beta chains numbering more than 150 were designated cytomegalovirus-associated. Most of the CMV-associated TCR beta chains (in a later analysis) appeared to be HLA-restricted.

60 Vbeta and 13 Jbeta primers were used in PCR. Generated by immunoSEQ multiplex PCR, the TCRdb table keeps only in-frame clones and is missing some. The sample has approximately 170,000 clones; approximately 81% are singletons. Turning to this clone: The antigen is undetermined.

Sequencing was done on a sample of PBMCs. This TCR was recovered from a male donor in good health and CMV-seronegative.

The CDR3 loop is CASRAGRTEAFF. The CDR3 coding sequence is TGTGCCAGCAGAGCAGGGCGTACTGAAGCTTTCTTT. The V gene is TRBV27, the J gene TRBJ1-1; TRBD1 might be the D (5 bases). The CDR3 length is 12 residues. V was trimmed by 6 bases and J by 5 bases, leaving 10 bases between them. From germline, CDR1 is MNHEY and CDR2 SMNVEV (reference sequence).